The sequence of this T cell receptor beta chain was determined in a study of monozygotic twins with inflammatory bowel disease. CDR1 and CDR2 from the germline V gene are SGHDT and YYEEEE. The CDR3 is 15 residues long. Notes on this clonotype: Its specificity is not known.

The UMIs carried a 6-nucleotide sample barcode, and they were added by template switching. TCRdb reprocessed the 5' RACE reads and keeps a single row for each CDR3 protein, giving no DNA. The listing contains a few hundred thousand distinct CDR3 sequences. Overall study results and limits: Comparison of concordant versus discordant twins revealed no difference in repertoire similarity, possibly due to limited power. Especially where disease activity was present, IBD patients had fewer clonotypes in common with others than healthy twins did.

The sample consisted of blood. The chain joins TRBV5-6 to TRBJ2-4; TCRdb outputs TRBD1, but without DNA this stays unchecked. The source of this sequence is a human donor with ulcerative colitis or Crohn's disease, or a healthy co-twin of an affected twin (not recorded which). This CDR3 reads CASSLIGGAKNIQYF.